The entry that follows covers one TCR beta chain sequence. This CDR3 is built from 15 residues. Germline values: CDR1 MNHEY, CDR2 SMNVEV (reference sequence). Trimming took 5 bases from V and 5 from J; bases not matched to a gene: 8. The data were obtained in a study of T cell changes during pregnancy in multiple sclerosis. The protocol was immunoSEQ multiplex PCR, while the TCRdb copy is restricted to in-frame clones and leaves out a portion. This sample carries some 22,000 clones, more than 75% of them seen once, and the ten largest clones take under 1.1%. The chain couples TRBV27 to TRBJ2-7, with 11 bases that match TRBD2. This TCR was recovered from a female donor in good health, enrolled as a control in a pregnancy study. The sequencing used CD4+ T cells from peripheral blood mononuclear cells, collected in the second trimester of pregnancy. DNA of the CDR3: TGTGCCAGCAGTACAATAATAGCGGGAGGGGACGAGCAGTACTTC. This gives the protein CASSTIIAGGDEQYF.